This T cell receptor (beta chain) derives from a study of T-cell reconstitution after alpha-beta-depleted transplantation in children. TCRbeta library construction was performed incorporating unique molecular identifiers. A single record per CDR3 protein comes from TCRdb applying MiXCR to the PCR reads. The sample has around 250,000 distinct CDR3 sequences; 6.5% to 10% are singletons. This clonotype was found a few times. V was cut by 3 bases and J by 4 bases, with 13 bases left in between. The CDR3 spans 14 residues. Germline CDR1 is KGHSH and CDR2 is LQKENI. This clonotype was sampled from a male patient under 18 who had a stem cell transplant for acute lymphoblastic leukemia, so the T cells may come from the graft donor. This material consisted of PBMCs, mostly from graft donor cells, taken 180 days after TCRalphabeta/CD19-depleted stem cell transplant. V gene TRBV18 combines with J gene TRBJ2-7; D might be TRBD2 (6 bases). In DNA, the CDR3 is TGTGCCAGCTCACCGTCAGGAGGGATGTACGAGCAGTACTTC. Amino acids: CASSPSGGMYEQYF.